This T cell receptor (beta chain) is from a study of Graves' ophthalmopathy and Graves' hyperthyroidism. General study results and limits: A 13-signature model separated ophthalmopathy from stable hyperthyroidism, 85% to 90% sensitivity, around 81% specificity.

RNA transcripts yielded amplified TCR beta CDR3 regions. The authors performed first-round RT-PCR with HTBI primers and then a second-round multiplex PCR. TCRdb re-called the multiplex PCR reads with MiXCR, one entry per CDR3 protein. The sample lists almost 400,000 distinct CDR3 sequences, about 17% occurring once. This clonotype occurred many times. The antigen is unknown. The CDR3 runs 15 residues. The germline V gene has CDR1 MNHNS and CDR2 SASEGT. V was pared by 5 bases and J by 2 bases, with 5 bases of the junction left unmatched. Each donor who had ophthalmopathy showed moderate-to-severe activity, a CAS of ≥3, a NOSPECS of ≥4, and a duration under 3 months. Diagnostic conclusions were grounded in clinical symptoms, serum thyroxine, TRAb, thyroid ultrasound and orbital computed tomography.

The chain recombines TRBV6-1 with TRBJ2-2; 7 bases fit TRBD1. The sample comprised peripheral blood. This TCR derives from a woman between 18 and 29 years old with Graves' ophthalmopathy. CDR3 loop: CASSRQGLNTGELFF. DNA for the CDR3: TGTGCCAGCAGTCGACAGGGCTTAAACACCGGGGAGCTGTTTTTT.